The T cell receptor (beta chain) described here comes from a study of cytomegalovirus exposure and HLA in healthy donors. Study-wide results and limits: A later analysis appeared to link common viral pathogens to several of the most significant clusters. Across HLA loci, a later analysis found differing TCR association rates, with DRB1 most and HLA-C fewest. Later analysis suggested most CMV-associated TCR beta chains were HLA-restricted.

This CDR3 comprises 13 residues. Between the trimmed V and J ends, which lost 3 bases and 5 bases, there was a span of 9 bases. Germline V gene sequence: CDR1 SGDLS, CDR2 YYNGEE. The PCR made use of 60 Vbeta and 13 Jbeta primers. This table comes from immunoSEQ multiplex PCR, and its TCRdb copy is limited to in-frame clones, with some not included. The sample contains around 99,000 clones, about 84% of which appear only once. As regards this clone: Antigen: not known.

V gene TRBV9 combines with J gene TRBJ2-1, with D unresolved. The sequence came from a man aged 30 to 45 in good health and CMV-seronegative. The specimen sequenced was PBMCs. Here the CDR3 reads CASSDRIDNEQFF. CDR3 DNA sequence: TGTGCCAGCAGCGATAGAATTGACAATGAGCAGTTCTTC. Drawing the rest from reference TRBV9 and TRBJ2-1, the complete variable domain is DSGVTQTPKHLITATGQRVTLRCSPRSGDLSVYWYQQSLDQGLQFLIQYYNGEERAKGNILERFSAQQFPDLHSELNLSSLELGDSALYFCASSDRIDNEQFFGPGTRLTVL.